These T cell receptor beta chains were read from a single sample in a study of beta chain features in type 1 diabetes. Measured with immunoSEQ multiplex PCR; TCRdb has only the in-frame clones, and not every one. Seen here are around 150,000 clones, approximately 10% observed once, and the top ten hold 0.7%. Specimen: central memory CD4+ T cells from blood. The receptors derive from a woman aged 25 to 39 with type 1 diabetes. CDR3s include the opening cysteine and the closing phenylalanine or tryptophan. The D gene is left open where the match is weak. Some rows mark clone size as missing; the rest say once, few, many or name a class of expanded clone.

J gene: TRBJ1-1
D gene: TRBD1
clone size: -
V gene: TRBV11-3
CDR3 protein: CASSATQGSPEAFF
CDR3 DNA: TGTGCCAGCAGCGCCACACAGGGGAGTCCTGAAGCTTTCTTT

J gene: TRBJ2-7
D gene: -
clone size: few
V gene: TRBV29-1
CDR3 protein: CSVGFSGSYEQYF
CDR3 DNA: TGCAGCGTTGGGTTTAGCGGCTCCTACGAGCAGTACTTC

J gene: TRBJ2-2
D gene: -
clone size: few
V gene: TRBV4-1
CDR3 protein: CASSQEFPYTGELFF
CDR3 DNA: TGCGCCAGCAGCCAAGAGTTTCCCTACACCGGGGAGCTGTTTTTT

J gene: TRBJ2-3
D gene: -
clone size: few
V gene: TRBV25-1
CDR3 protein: CASSATDTQYF
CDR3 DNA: TGTGCCAGCAGTGCTACAGATACGCAGTATTTT

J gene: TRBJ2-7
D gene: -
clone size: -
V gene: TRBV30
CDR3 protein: CAWSRQEWKQYF
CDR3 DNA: TGTGCCTGGAGTCGGCAGGAATGGAAACAGTACTTC

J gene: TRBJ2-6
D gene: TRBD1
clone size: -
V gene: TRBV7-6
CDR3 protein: CASTHRDRGGTGANVLTF
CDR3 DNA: TGTGCCAGCACCCACCGGGACAGGGGTGGAACTGGGGCCAACGTCCTGACTTTC

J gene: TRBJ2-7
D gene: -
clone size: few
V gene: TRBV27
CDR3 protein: CASSFIRGQIYEQYF
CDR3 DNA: TGTGCCAGCAGTTTCATCAGAGGACAGATCTACGAGCAGTACTTC

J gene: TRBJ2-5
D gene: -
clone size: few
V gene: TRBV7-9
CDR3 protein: CASSLPLRGQETQYF
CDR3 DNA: TGTGCCAGCAGCTTACCTCTAAGGGGCCAAGAGACCCAGTACTTC

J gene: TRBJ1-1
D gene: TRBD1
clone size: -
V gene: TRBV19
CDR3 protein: CASSPGGGGTEAFF
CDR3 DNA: TGTGCCAGTAGTCCAGGGGGCGGGGGCACTGAAGCTTTCTTT

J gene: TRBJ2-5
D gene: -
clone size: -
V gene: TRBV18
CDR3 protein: CASSPSLIQETQYF
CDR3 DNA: TGTGCCAGCTCACCTTCCTTAATCCAAGAGACCCAGTACTTC

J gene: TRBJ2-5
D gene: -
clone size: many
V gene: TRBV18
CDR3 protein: CASSPKETQYF
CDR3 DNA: TGTGCCAGCTCACCTAAAGAGACCCAGTACTTC

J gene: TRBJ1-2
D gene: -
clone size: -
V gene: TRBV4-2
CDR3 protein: CASSQDSPLTGYGYTF
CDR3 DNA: TGTGCCAGCAGCCAAGATTCCCCACTCACGGGCTATGGCTACACCTTC

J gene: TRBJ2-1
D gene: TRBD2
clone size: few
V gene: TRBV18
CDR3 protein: CASSSGTMENEQFF
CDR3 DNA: TGTGCCAGCTCATCGGGGACTATGGAGAATGAGCAGTTCTTC

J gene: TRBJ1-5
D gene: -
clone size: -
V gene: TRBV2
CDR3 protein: CASSLGSNQPQHF
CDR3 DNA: TGTGCCAGCAGTCTAGGTAGCAATCAGCCCCAGCATTTT

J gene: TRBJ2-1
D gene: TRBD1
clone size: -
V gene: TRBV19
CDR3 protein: CASRAGQGYNEQFF
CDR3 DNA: TGTGCCAGCCGCGCGGGACAGGGTTACAATGAGCAGTTCTTC

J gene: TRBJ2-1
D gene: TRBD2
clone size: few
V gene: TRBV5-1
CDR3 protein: CASSMTSGSIEQFF
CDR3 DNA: TGCGCCAGCAGCATGACTAGCGGGAGTATTGAGCAGTTCTTC

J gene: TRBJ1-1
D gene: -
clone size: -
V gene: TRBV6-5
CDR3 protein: CASSYTGLGDTEAFF
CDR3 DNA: TGTGCCAGCAGTTATACCGGGCTCGGGGACACTGAAGCTTTCTTT

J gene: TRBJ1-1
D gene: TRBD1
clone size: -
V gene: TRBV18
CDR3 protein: CASSRDREMNTEAFF
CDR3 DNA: TGTGCCAGCTCGCGAGACAGGGAGATGAACACTGAAGCTTTCTTT

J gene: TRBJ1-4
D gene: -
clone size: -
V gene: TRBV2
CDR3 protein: CASSEATAEKLFF
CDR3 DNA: TGTGCCAGCAGTGAAGCGACAGCTGAAAAACTGTTTTTT

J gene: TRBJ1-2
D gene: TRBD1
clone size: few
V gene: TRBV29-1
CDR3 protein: CSVEGQGVHGYTF
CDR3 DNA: TGCAGCGTTGAAGGGCAGGGGGTCCATGGCTACACCTTC

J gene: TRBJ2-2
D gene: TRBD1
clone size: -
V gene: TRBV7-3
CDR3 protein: CASSPKQPGQSPGELFF
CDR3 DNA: TGTGCCAGCAGCCCCAAGCAACCGGGACAGTCTCCCGGGGAGCTGTTTTTT

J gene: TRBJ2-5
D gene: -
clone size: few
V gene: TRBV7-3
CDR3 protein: CASSPGQETQYF
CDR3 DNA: TGTGCCAGCAGCCCCGGGCAAGAGACCCAGTACTTC

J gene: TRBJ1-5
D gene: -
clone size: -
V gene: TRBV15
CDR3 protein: CATSLQEDQPQHF
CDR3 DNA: TGTGCCACCAGCCTTCAGGAAGATCAGCCCCAGCATTTT

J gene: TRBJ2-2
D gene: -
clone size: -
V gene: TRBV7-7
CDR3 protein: CASSSATGNTGELFF
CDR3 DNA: TGTGCTAGCAGCTCCGCGACGGGGAACACCGGGGAGCTGTTTTTT

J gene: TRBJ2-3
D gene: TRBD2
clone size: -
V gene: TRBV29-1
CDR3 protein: CSVELGGRATDTQYF
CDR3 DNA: TGCAGCGTTGAATTAGGCGGGAGGGCCACAGATACGCAGTATTTT

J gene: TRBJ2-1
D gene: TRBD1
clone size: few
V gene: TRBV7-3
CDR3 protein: CASSLTGLGDRHNEQFF
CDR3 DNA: TGTGCCAGCAGCTTAACTGGTCTAGGGGACAGGCACAATGAGCAGTTCTTC

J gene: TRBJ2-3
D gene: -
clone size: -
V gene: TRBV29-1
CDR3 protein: CSAGGQGPDTQYF
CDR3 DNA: TGCAGCGCTGGGGGACAAGGCCCAGATACGCAGTATTTT

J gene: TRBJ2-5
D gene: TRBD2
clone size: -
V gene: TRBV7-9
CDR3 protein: CASSPGGLAHETQYF
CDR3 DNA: TGTGCCAGCAGCCCAGGGGGACTAGCTCACGAGACCCAGTACTTC

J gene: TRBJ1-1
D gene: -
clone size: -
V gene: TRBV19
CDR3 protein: CASSRAPGNTEAFF
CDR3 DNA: TGTGCCAGTAGCCGCGCCCCCGGGAACACTGAAGCTTTCTTT

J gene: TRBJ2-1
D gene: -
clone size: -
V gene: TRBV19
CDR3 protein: CASSDRGNEQFF
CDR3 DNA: TGTGCCAGTAGTGATCGGGGCAATGAGCAGTTCTTC

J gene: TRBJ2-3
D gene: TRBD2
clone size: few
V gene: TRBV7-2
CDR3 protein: CASSLRLAGSTDTQYF
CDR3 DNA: TGTGCCAGCAGCTTACGACTAGCGGGAAGCACAGATACGCAGTATTTT

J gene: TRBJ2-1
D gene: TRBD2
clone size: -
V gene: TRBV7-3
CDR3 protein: CASSLKGLAGVREQFF
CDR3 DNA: TGTGCCAGCAGCCTAAAGGGACTAGCGGGAGTACGAGAGCAGTTCTTC

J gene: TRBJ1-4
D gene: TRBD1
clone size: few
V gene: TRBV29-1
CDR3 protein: CSVCRDRGEKLFF
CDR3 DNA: TGCAGCGTTTGCCGGGACAGGGGTGAAAAACTGTTTTTT

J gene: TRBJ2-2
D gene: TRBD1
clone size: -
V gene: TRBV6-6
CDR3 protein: CASIPGQDGELFF
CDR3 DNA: TGTGCCAGCATTCCGGGACAGGACGGGGAGCTGTTTTTT

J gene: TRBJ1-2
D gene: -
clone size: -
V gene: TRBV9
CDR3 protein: CASSPPVGDYGYTF
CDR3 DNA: TGTGCCAGCAGCCCGCCGGTAGGGGACTATGGCTACACCTTC

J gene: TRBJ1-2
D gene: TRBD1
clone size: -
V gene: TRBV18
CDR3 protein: CASSRDSNYGYTF
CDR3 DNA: TGTGCCAGCTCACGGGACAGTAACTATGGCTACACCTTC

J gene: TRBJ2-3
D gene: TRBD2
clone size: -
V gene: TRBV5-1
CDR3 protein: CASSGRLSGRALRADTQYF
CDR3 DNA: TGCGCCAGCAGCGGGCGACTTAGCGGGAGGGCCCTCAGGGCAGATACGCAGTATTTT

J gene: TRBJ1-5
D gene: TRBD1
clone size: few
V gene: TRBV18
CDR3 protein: CASSQQGANQPQHF
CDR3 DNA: TGTGCCAGCTCACAACAGGGGGCCAATCAGCCCCAGCATTTT

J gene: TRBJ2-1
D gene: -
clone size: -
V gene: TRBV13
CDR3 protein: CASSLAAGGNEQFF
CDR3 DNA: TGTGCCAGCAGCTTAGCGGCAGGGGGGAATGAGCAGTTCTTC

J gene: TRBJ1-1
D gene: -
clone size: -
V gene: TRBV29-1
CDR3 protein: CSAKTQGDTEAFF
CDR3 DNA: TGCAGCGCAAAAACACAGGGTGACACTGAAGCTTTCTTT

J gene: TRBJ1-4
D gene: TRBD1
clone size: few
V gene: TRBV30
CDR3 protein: CAWTPGVTGVEKLFF
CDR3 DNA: TGTGCCTGGACCCCAGGGGTGACAGGGGTGGAAAAACTGTTTTTT

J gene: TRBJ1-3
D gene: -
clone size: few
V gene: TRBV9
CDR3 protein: CASSVVPGGNTIYF
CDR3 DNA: TGTGCCAGCAGCGTAGTTCCAGGGGGAAACACCATATATTTT

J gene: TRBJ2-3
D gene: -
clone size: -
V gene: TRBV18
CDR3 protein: CASSPNGQSTDTQYF
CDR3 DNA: TGTGCCAGCTCACCTAACGGACAGAGCACAGATACGCAGTATTTT

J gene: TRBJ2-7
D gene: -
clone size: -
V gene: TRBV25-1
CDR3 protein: CASSEQGYEQYF
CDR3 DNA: TGTGCCAGCAGTGAACAGGGCTACGAGCAGTACTTC

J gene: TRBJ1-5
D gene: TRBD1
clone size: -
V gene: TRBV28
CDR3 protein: CASSSPGQGVDQPQHF
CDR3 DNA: TGTGCCAGCAGTTCACCGGGACAGGGGGTTGATCAGCCCCAGCATTTT

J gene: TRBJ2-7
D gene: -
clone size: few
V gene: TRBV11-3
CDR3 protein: CASSSNGDLFAYEQYF
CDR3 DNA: TGTGCCAGCAGCTCGAATGGAGATTTATTCGCCTACGAGCAGTACTTC

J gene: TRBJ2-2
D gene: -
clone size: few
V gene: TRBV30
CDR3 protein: CAWISGVGTGELFF
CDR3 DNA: TGTGCCTGGATATCGGGAGTCGGTACCGGGGAGCTGTTTTTT

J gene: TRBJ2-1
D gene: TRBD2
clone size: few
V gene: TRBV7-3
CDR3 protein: CASSSGLADPSDDEQFF
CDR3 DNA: TGTGCCAGCAGCTCCGGGCTAGCGGATCCCTCGGATGATGAGCAGTTCTTC

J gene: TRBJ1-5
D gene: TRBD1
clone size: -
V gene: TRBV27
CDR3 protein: CASSHWTGTRGQPQHF
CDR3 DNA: TGTGCCAGCAGTCACTGGACAGGGACCCGAGGGCAGCCCCAGCATTTT

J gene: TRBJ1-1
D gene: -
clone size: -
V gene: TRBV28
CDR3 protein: CASSLVGRREAFF
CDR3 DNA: TGTGCCAGCAGTTTAGTCGGGCGGAGGGAAGCTTTCTTT

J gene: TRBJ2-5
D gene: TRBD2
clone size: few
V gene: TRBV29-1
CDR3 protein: CSVDSGKRETQYF
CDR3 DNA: TGCAGCGTTGACAGCGGGAAAAGAGAGACCCAGTACTTC

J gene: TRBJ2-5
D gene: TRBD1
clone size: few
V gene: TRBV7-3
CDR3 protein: CASSSGGSRETQYF
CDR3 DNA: TGTGCCAGCAGCTCAGGGGGCTCGAGGGAGACCCAGTACTTC

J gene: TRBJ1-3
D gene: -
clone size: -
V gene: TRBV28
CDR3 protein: CASTRIGSGNTIYF
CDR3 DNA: TGTGCCAGCACCCGAATCGGGTCTGGAAACACCATATATTTT

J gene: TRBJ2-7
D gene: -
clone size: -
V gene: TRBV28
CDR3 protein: CASSTTNEQYF
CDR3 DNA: TGTGCCAGCAGTACGACAAACGAGCAGTACTTC

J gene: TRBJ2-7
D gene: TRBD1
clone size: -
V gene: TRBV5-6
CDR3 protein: CASSLDRVRYEQYF
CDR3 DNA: TGTGCCAGCAGCTTAGACAGGGTACGCTACGAGCAGTACTTC

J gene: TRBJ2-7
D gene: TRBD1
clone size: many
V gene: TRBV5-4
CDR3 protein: CASSYWTGTIYEQYF
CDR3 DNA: TGTGCCAGCAGCTATTGGACAGGGACCATCTACGAGCAGTACTTC

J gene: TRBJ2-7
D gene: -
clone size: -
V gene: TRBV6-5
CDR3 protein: CATRAEHSYEQYF
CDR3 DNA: TGTGCCACCCGAGCGGAACACTCCTACGAGCAGTACTTC

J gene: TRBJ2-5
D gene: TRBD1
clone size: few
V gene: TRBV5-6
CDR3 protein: CASSYETGMETQYF
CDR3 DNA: TGTGCCAGCAGCTATGAGACAGGGATGGAGACCCAGTACTTC

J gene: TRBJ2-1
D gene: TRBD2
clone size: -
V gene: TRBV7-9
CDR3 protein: CASSFGPAGGGDEQFF
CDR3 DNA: TGTGCCAGCAGTTTCGGCCCAGCGGGAGGAGGCGATGAGCAGTTCTTC

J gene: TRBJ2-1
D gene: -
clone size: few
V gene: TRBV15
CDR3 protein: CATSIRLTGVDEQFF
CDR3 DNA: TGTGCCACCAGCATTCGGCTTACCGGAGTGGATGAGCAGTTCTTC